This T cell receptor beta chain was recorded in a study of a mutant IDH1 vaccine in newly diagnosed glioma. As for the study in general: There were eight vaccinations for patients, given in weeks 1, 3, 5, 7, 11, 15, 19 and 23. Patients received vaccination from 4-6 weeks after radiotherapy alone, or with temozolomide cycles.

The germline V and J ends were trimmed by 0 bases and 1 base, with 16 bases remaining between them. The CDR3 is made up of 18 amino acids. Germline CDR1 SGHTA, CDR2 FQGNSA. On this clone itself: Its antigen remains unknown.

The repertoire was sequenced with immunoSEQ multiplex PCR; TCRdb's copy has only in-frame clones and lacks some. This sample yields tens of thousands of clones, of which around 84% are seen a single time; 7.4% belongs to the top ten. Time point defined: week 5, during vaccination. Doses comprised 300 ug of mutant IDH1 20-mer peptide each, plus topical imiquimod. The donors had new WHO grade 3 or 4 astrocytomas; these were IDH1-mutant and ATRX-lost. The material was PBMCs, obtained from a glioma patient whose treatment included an IDH1 peptide vaccine. V is TRBV7-2 and J is TRBJ1-5; possible D gene TRBD1, 5 bases. The TCR originated in a woman between 50 and 59 years old with glioma. CDR3 sequence (DNA): TGTGCCAGCAGCTTAGCTCAGGGTTCATGGAGAAGCAATCAGCCCCAGCATTTT. Protein product: CASSLAQGSWRSNQPQHF.